This T cell receptor beta chain was captured in a study of PD-L1 blockade in urothelial cancer. With 8 bases removed from V and 0 bases from J, the gap between germline ends came to 14 bases. The CDR3 spans 15 residues. Germline V gives CDR1 LNHDA, CDR2 SQIVND (reference sequence). This clone has a handful of counts. Method: immunoSEQ multiplex PCR; TCRdb's copy keeps in-frame clones and lacks some. The table shows about 84,000 clones, with 82% occurring only once. The genes are TRBV19 and TRBJ1-3; D is possibly TRBD1 (6 bases). The source is a man in his 70s with urothelial cancer. The sequencing here drew on PBMCs, taken around atezolizumab (anti-PD-L1) treatment. The CDR3, as DNA: TGTGCCAGTGTACAGGGACACCGCTCTGGAAACACCATATATTTT. It encodes CASVQGHRSGNTIYF.